A selection of T cell receptor beta chains follows, all from one sample in a study of T cells after yellow fever vaccination. TCRdb fed the 5' RACE reads into MiXCR, producing one record per CDR3 protein. The sample includes 500,000 to 650,000 distinct CDR3 sequences, roughly a sixth of them seen just once. The sample consisted of PBMCs, taken 4 to 5 days after the first yellow fever vaccination. The source is a man younger than 35 who received the YFV17D yellow fever vaccine. Both conserved end residues are trimmed from each CDR3. Each record gives: D gene, V gene, J gene, CDR3 protein. The D gene is left open where the match is weak.

NA,TRBV24-1,TRBJ2-3,ATSDTRGLTDTQY
NA,TRBV6-2/TRBV6-3,TRBJ2-4,ASSRDGSRY
NA,TRBV5-1,TRBJ2-7,ASSLGTTAAYEQY
TRBD2,TRBV12-3/TRBV12-4,TRBJ2-5,ASSFFGGGETQY
NA,TRBV6-5,TRBJ2-1,ASSYFYGNDNEQF
NA,TRBV5-1,TRBJ2-5,ASSLGSQYQETQY
NA,TRBV6-1,TRBJ2-5,ASSPRRDGWGETQY
TRBD2,TRBV5-4,TRBJ2-1,ASSGGLAGEKQF
NA,TRBV12-3/TRBV12-4,TRBJ2-6,ASSATDSGANVLT
NA,TRBV3-1,TRBJ2-5,ASVGGEETQY
TRBD1,TRBV5-4,TRBJ1-1,ASRGQDPTEAF
TRBD2,TRBV7-2,TRBJ2-3,ASSLYLAGGPDTQY
NA,TRBV5-1,TRBJ2-1,ASSLNSGEQF
NA,TRBV29-1,TRBJ2-2,SSMTAQTGELF
TRBD1,TRBV11-2,TRBJ2-5,ASSTGVAGGAGETQY
NA,TRBV11-2,TRBJ1-1,ASSPPGVPVNTEAF
NA,TRBV18,TRBJ2-1,ASSPQRAGRTYNEQF
NA,TRBV3-1,TRBJ2-3,ASSQDQGDTQY
NA,TRBV18,TRBJ2-5,ASSPRMVTFSETQY
NA,TRBV7-9,TRBJ2-3,ASSSRDNTDTQY
TRBD1,TRBV12-3/TRBV12-4,TRBJ1-5,ASTIGTGEQPQH
TRBD1,TRBV6-1,TRBJ1-4,ASSNGGQGEVKLF
NA,TRBV5-1,TRBJ1-5,ASSHGGVGNQPQH
TRBD2,TRBV4-3,TRBJ2-1,ASSQEASGSSYNEQF
NA,TRBV20-1,TRBJ2-3,SARDLRSPDTQY
TRBD1,TRBV28,TRBJ1-5,ASSLDRVANQPQH
NA,TRBV2,TRBJ1-1,ASSEFPTEAF
TRBD1,TRBV7-3,TRBJ2-5,ASSQGQGVQETQY
NA,TRBV7-6,TRBJ2-3,ASSLESSHNTQY
NA,TRBV5-5,TRBJ1-3,ASAAGRRSENTIY
NA,TRBV11-1,TRBJ1-1,ASSLRREMNTEAF
TRBD1,TRBV11-2,TRBJ2-3,ASSSDRGSWGSDTQY
NA,TRBV6-5,TRBJ2-3,ASSYSQGPSSTDTQY
NA,TRBV3-1,TRBJ2-2,ASSQGWGYGFEAGRTGELF
NA,TRBV29-1,TRBJ2-1,SAGENNEQF
NA,TRBV12-3/TRBV12-4,TRBJ1-2,ASSLNGQVLSYGYT
NA,TRBV7-6,TRBJ2-7,ASSSIRDNSYEQY
NA,TRBV13,TRBJ2-1,ASSLVQAYNEQF
NA,TRBV4-3,TRBJ2-5,ASSRTSLSGTQY
NA,TRBV7-9,TRBJ2-1,ASSLGLLYEQF
TRBD1,TRBV7-2,TRBJ1-4,ASSLNRGPREKLF
NA,TRBV7-2,TRBJ1-5,ASVLGGSDQPQH
NA,TRBV5-4,TRBJ1-1,ASSHPWGAGGTEAF
TRBD2,TRBV7-9,TRBJ2-1,ASRPSGGHYNEQF